This is a list of T cell receptor beta chains from one sample in a study of vaccination effects on CD4 cells after COVID-19. TCRdb's table, derived via immunoSEQ multiplex PCR, lists solely in-frame clones and lacks some. The repertoire holds about 24,000 clones, with roughly 73% as singletons. These receptors' antigens are unknown. The input for sequencing was CD4+ T cells from PBMCs cultured with HCoV-NL63 spike peptides, taken after COVID-19 vaccination. These receptors were collected from a human donor who received a COVID-19 vaccine. CDR3s include the opening cysteine and the closing phenylalanine or tryptophan.

j_call | v_call | cdr3_aa
TRBJ1-1 | TRBV5-4 | CASSLGGQGYMNTEAFF
TRBJ2-2 | TRBV5-1 | CASSLSRGGANTGELFF
TRBJ1-2 | TRBV29-1 | CSESSTGDGYTF
TRBJ1-2 | TRBV7-2 | CASSPSVGGYTF
TRBJ2-5 | TRBV7-2 | CASSLRIQETQYF
TRBJ1-3 | TRBV5-5 | CASSLVGLFSGNTIYF
TRBJ2-5 | TRBV9 | CASSVEAGVRETQYF
TRBJ2-2 | TRBV6-5 | CASIAGNTGELFF
TRBJ2-5 | TRBV5-1 | CASSSRQVQETQYF
TRBJ2-2 | TRBV27 | CATHRAGGELFF
TRBJ1-2 | TRBV5-1 | CASSLLGANYGYTF
TRBJ2-7 | TRBV29-1 | CSVGTGSYEQYF
TRBJ1-1 | TRBV6-2/TRBV6-3 | CASSSGVPIEAFF
TRBJ1-1 | TRBV7-9 | CASSLPTREANTEAFF
TRBJ1-3 | TRBV9 | CASSVGGARGNTIYF
TRBJ2-7 | TRBV5-1 | CASSLSPVSSYEQYF
TRBJ2-1 | TRBV3-1/TRBV3-2 | CASSQTYFGAHEQFF
TRBJ1-1 | TRBV20-1 | CSASEATEAFF
TRBJ1-4 | TRBV4-1 | CASSEGNGEKLFF
TRBJ1-3 | TRBV24-1 | CATSDQESDRAGNTIYF
TRBJ1-1 | TRBV9 | CASSVGGGRGTEAFF
TRBJ1-4 | TRBV7-2 | CASSLELNEKLFF
TRBJ2-7 | TRBV11-1 | CASSLARTSVSYEQYF
TRBJ1-4 | TRBV7-9 | CASSLEGRSGYNEKLFF
TRBJ2-4 | TRBV9 | CASSVAPVTSGGVSKNIQYF
TRBJ2-2 | TRBV28 | CASSFFGEAGELFF
TRBJ2-7 | TRBV7-9 | CASSLAGSGGWEQYF
TRBJ2-7 | TRBV4-1 | CASSLSQDALAAYF
TRBJ2-5 | TRBV12-5 | CASGNEGETQYF
TRBJ1-4 | TRBV28 | CASRGGTGVNEKLFF
TRBJ1-2 | TRBV27 | CASGDFGGYTF